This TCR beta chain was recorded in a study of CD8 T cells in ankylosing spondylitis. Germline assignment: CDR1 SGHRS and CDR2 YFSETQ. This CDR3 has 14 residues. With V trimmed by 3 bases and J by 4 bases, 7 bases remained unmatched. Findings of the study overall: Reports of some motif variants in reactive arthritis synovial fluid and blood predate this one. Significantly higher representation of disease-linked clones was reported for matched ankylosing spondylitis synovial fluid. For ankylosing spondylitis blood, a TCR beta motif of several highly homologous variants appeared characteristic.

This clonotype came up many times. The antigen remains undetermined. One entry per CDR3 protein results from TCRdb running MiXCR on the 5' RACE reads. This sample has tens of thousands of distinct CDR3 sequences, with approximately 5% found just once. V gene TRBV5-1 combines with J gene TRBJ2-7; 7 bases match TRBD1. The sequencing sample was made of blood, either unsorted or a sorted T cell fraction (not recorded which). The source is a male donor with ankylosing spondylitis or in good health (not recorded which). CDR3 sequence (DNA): TGCGCCAGCAGCTGGATTGGGACAGAGTACGAGCAGTACTTC. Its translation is CASSWIGTEYEQYF.